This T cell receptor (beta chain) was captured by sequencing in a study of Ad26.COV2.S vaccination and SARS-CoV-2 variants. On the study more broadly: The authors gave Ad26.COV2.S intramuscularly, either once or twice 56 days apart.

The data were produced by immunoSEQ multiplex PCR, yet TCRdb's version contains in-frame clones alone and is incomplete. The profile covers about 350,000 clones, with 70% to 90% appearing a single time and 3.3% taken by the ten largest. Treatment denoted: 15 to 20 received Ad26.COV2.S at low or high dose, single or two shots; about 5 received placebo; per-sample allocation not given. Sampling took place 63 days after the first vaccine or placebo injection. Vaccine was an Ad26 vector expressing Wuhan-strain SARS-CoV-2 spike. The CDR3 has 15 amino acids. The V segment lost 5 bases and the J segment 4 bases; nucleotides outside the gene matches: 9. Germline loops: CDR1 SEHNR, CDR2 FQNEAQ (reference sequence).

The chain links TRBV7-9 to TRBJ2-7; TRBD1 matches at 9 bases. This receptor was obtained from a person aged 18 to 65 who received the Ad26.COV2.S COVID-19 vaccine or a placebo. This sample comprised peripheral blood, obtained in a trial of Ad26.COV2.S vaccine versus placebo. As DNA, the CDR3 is TGTGCCAGCAGCACTAGTCTGGGACAGGGATACGAGCAGTACTTC. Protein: CASSTSLGQGYEQYF.